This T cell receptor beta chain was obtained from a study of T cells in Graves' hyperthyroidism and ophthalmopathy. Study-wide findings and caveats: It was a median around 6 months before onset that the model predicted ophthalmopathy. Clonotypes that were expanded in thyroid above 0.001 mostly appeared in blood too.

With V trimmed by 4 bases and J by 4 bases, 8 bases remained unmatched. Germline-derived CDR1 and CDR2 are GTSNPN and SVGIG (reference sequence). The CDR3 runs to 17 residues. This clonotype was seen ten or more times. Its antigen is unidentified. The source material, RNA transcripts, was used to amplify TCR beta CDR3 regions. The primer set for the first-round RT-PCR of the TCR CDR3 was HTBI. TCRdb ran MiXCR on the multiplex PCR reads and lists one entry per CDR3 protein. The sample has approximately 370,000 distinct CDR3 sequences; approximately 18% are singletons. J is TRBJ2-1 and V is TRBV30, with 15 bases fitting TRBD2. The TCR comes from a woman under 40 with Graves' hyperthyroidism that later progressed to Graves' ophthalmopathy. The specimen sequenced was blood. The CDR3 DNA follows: TGTGCCTGGAAGGACGGACTAGCGGGGGGGCCGTACAATGAGCAGTTCTTC. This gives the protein CAWKDGLAGGPYNEQFF.